This T cell receptor beta chain was identified in a study of cytomegalovirus exposure and HLA in healthy donors. Trimming cost V 0 bases and J 4 bases; bases outside gene matches: 4. This CDR3 comprises 16 residues. Germline CDR1 is SGHRS and CDR2 is YFSETQ. The PCR used 60 Vbeta and 13 Jbeta primers. The table came from immunoSEQ multiplex PCR; TCRdb's copy has only in-frame clones and leaves some out. This repertoire shows about 130,000 clones, roughly 80% found once; its top ten account for roughly 4.1%. The sequencing input was PBMCs. This chain connects TRBV5-1 to TRBJ2-1; 10 nucleotides align to TRBD2. The clonotype was recovered from a man younger than 35 in good health and CMV-seropositive. CDR3 residues: CASSLEGSGGYNEQFF. The CDR3 region has the DNA TGCGCCAGCAGCTTGGAGGGTAGCGGGGGGTACAATGAGCAGTTCTTC.